This TCR beta chain was profiled in a study of cytotoxic CD8 clonotypes in ibrutinib-treated CLL. Study in general: The group held 11 relapsed/refractory and about 15 treatment-naive patients, with some 17 IGHV unmutated. Regarding the study as a whole: Against age-matched healthy donors, baseline clonality ran higher and tracked circulating CD8+ T-cell counts. Among the clonotypes, public ones were uncommon and contracted or held stable on treatment.

TCR beta libraries used about 2 micrograms of genomic DNA from cryopreserved PBMCs. The CDR3 extends over 14 amino acids. Trimming shortened V by 6 bases and J by 4 bases, and 13 bases separated the two germline ends. Germline loops: CDR1 MDHEN, CDR2 SYDVKM. The method was immunoSEQ multiplex PCR; TCRdb's version includes in-frame clones alone and lacks a portion of them. The sample contains 270,000 or so clones, approximately 76% of which appear only once. Remarks on this clone: Its antigen is not known.

The receptor was derived from a human donor with chronic lymphocytic leukemia. Sample: PBMCs, taken at disease progression, from a patient treated with ibrutinib. This chain uses TRBV28 with TRBJ1-5; no firm D call. This CDR3 is CASSRPGKNQPQHF. CDR3 nucleotide sequence: TGTGCCAGCAGCCGTCCCGGCAAGAATCAGCCCCAGCATTTT.